This section outlines one T cell receptor beta chain sequence together with its context. In the authors' workflow: Amplification of reference gene primers was used by the study to estimate nucleated cell counts. Produced via immunoSEQ multiplex PCR; TCRdb's table is partial and in-frame only. That table furnishes V, J and clone size, whereas the DNA furnished D and trimming. The repertoire consists of about 83,000 clones, with 86% occurring once and the leading ten covering 8%. The data were obtained in a study of blood T cell repertoires in COVID-19. Turning to the study itself: Sites across the United States, Italy and Spain contributed samples from acute and convalescent COVID-19. Sample material is recorded as cDNA or gDNA derived from T cells, B-cell-depleted T cells, or PBMCs.

There are 14 residues in the CDR3. Germline V gene sequence: CDR1 SNHLY, CDR2 FYNNEI. Trimming left V 2 bases short and J 12 bases short, with 17 bases between. The sequence was obtained from a man aged 50-60 years with active COVID-19. This chain uses TRBV2 with TRBJ2-1; tentatively, D is TRBD2 (6 bases). Sequencing was done on a sample of peripheral blood. The CDR3: CASSETLGSLGQFF. CDR3 in DNA: TGTGCCAGCAGTGAAACTCTCGGGAGCTTAGGGCAGTTCTTC.